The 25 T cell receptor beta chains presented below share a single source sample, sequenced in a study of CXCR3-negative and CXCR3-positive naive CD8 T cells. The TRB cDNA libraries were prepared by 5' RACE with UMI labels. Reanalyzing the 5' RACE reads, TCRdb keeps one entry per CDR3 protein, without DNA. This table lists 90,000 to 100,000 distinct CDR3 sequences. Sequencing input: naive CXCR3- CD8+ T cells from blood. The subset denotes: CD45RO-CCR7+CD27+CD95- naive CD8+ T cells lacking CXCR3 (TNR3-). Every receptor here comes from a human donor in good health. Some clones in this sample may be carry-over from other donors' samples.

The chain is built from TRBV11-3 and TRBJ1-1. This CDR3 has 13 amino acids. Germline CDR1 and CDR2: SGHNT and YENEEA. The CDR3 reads CASSFSINTEAFF.

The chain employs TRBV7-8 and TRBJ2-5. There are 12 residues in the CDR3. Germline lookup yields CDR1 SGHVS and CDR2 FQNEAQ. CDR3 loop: CASSLNQETQYF.

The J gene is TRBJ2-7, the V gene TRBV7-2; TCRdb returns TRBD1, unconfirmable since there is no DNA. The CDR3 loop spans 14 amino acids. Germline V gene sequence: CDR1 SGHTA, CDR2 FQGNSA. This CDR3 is CASSLGGDRREQYF.

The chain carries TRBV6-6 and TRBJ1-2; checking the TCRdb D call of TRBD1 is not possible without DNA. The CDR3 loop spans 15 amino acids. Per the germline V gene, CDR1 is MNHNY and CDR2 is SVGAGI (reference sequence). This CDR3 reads CASSYLGRGNYGYTF.

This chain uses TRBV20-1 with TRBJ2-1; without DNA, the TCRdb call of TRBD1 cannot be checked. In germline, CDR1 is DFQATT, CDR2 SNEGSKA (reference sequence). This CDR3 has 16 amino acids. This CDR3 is CSARDLVGGAYNEQFF.

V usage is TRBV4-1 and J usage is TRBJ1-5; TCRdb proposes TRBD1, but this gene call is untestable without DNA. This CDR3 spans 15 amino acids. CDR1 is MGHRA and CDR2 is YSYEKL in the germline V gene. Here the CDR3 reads CASSPVDSPSQPQHF.

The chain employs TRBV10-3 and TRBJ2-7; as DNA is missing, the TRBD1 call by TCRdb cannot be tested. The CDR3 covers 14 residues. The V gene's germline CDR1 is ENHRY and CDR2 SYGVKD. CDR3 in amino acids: CAILTGQGKDEQYF.

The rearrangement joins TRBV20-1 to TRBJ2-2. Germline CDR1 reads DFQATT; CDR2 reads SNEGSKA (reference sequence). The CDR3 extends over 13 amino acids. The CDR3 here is CSASGVNTGELFF.

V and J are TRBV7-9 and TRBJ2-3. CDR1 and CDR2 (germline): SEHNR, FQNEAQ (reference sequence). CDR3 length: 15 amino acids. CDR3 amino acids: CASSVTPMPTDTQYF.

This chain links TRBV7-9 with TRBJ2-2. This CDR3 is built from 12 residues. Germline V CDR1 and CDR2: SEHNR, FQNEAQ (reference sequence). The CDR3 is CASRMNTGELFF.

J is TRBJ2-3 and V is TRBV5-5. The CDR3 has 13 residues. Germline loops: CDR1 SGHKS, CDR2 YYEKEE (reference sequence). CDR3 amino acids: CASSWELADTQYF.

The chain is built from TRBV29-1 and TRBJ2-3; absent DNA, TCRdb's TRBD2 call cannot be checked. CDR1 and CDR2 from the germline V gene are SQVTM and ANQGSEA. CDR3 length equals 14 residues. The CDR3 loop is CSVWGERSTDTQYF.

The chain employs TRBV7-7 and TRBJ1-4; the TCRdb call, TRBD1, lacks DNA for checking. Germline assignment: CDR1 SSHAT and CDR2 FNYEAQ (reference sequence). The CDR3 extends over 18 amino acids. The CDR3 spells CASSPPKPPGQTNEKLFF.

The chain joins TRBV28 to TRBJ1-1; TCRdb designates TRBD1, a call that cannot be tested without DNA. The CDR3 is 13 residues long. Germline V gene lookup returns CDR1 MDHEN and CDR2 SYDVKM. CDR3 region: CASYLTTGGEAFF. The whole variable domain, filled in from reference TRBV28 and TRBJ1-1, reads DVKVTQSSRYLVKRTGEKVFLECVQDMDHENMFWYRQDPGLGLRLIYFSYDVKMKEKGDIPEGYSVSREKKERFSLILESASTNQTSMYLCASYLTTGGEAFFGQGTRLTVV.

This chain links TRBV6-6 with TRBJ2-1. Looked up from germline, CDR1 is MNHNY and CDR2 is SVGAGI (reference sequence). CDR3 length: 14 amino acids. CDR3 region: CASSYPGWLNEQFF.

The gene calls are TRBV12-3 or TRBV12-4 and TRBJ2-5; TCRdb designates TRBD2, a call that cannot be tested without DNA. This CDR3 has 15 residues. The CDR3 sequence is CASSLIRGPEETQYF.

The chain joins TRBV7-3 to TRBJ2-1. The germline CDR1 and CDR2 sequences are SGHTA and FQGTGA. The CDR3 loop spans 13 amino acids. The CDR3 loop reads CASSPHLYNEQFF.

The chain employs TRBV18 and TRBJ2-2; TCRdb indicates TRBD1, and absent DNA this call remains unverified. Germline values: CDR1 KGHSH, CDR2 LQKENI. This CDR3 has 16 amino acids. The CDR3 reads CASSPVRDSIAGELFF.

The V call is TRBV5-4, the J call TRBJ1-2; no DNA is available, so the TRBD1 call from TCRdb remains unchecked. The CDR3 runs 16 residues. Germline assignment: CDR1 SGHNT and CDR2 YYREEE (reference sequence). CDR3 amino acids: CASSPEISGGAYGYTF.

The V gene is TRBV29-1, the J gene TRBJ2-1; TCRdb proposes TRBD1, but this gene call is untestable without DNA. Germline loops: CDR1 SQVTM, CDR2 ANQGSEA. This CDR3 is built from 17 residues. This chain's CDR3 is CSVLSPGQGTSYNEQFF.

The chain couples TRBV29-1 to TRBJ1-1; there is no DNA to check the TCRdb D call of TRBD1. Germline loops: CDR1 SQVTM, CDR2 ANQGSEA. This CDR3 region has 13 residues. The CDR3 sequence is CSAERGLNTEAFF.

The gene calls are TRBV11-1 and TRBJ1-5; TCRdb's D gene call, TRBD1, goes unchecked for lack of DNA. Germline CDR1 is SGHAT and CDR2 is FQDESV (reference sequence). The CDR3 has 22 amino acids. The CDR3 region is CASSLVFCGVAGAPHSNQPQHF.

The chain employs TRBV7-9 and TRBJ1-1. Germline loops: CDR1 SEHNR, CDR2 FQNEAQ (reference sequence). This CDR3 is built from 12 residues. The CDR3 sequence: CASSSRTTEAFF.

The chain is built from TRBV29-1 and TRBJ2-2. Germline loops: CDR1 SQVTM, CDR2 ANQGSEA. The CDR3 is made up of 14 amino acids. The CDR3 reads CSVVMRSGTGELFF.

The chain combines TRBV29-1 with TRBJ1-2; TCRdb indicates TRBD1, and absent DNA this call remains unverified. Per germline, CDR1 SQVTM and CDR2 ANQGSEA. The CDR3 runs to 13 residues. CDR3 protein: CSARTGYTDGYNF.